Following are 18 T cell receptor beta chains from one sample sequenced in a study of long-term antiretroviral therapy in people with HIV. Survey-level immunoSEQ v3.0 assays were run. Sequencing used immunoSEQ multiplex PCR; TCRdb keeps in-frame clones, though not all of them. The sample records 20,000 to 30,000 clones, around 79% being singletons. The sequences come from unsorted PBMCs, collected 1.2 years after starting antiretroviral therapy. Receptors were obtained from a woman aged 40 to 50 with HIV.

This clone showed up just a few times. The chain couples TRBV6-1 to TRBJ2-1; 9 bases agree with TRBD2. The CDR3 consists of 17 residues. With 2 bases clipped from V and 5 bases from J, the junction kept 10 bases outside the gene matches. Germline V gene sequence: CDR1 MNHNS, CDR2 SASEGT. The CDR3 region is CASSERSGRPTNNEQFF. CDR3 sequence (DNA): TGTGCCAGCAGTGAAAGGAGCGGGAGGCCCACAAACAATGAGCAGTTCTTC.

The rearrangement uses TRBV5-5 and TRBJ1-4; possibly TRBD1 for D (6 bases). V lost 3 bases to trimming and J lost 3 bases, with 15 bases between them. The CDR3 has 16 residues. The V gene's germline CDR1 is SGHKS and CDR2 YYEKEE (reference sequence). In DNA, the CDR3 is TGTGCCAGCAGCTCCCCCACAGGGTCTTCTAATGAAAAACTGTTTTTT. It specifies CASSSPTGSSNEKLFF. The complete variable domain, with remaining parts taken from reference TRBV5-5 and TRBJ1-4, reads DAGVTQSPTHLIKTRGQQVTLRCSPISGHKSVSWYQQVLGQGPQFIFQYYEKEERGRGNFPDRFSARQFPNYSSELNVNALLLGDSALYLCASSSPTGSSNEKLFFGSGTQLSVL.

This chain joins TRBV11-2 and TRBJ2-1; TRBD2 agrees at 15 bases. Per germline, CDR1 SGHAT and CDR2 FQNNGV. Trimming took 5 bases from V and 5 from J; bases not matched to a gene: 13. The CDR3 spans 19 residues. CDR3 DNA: TGTGCCAGCAGCCTAACCGGGACTAGCGGGAGGAAAATTAACAATGAGCAGTTCTTC. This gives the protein CASSLTGTSGRKINNEQFF.

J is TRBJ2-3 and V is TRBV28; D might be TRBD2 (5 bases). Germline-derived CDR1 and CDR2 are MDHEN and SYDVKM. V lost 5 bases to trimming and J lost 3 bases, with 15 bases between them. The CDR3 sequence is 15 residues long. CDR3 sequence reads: CASSPPSGITDTQYF. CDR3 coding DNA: TGTGCCAGCAGTCCCCCAAGCGGAATAACAGATACGCAGTATTTT.

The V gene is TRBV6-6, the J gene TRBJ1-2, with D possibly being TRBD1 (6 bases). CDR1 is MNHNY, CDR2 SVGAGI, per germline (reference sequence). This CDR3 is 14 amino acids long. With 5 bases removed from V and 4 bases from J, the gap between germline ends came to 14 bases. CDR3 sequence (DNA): TGTGCCAGCAGTGACCGACAGGCCGCCTATGGCTACACCTTC. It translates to CASSDRQAAYGYTF.

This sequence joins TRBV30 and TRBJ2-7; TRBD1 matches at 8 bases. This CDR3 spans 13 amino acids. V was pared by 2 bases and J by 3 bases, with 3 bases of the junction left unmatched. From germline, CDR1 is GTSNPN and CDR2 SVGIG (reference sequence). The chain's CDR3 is CAWSLTGGYEQYF. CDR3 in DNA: TGTGCCTGGAGTCTTACAGGGGGCTACGAGCAGTACTTC.

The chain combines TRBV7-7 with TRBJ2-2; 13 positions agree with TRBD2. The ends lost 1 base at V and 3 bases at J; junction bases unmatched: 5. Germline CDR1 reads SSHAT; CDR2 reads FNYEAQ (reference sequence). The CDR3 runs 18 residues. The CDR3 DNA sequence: TGTGCCAGCAGCTTAGGGACTAGCGGGAGCCCATACACCGGGGAGCTGTTTTTT. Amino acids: CASSLGTSGSPYTGELFF. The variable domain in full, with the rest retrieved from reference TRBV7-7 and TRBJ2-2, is GAGVSQSPRYKVTKRGQDVTLRCDPISSHATLYWYQQALGQGPEFLTYFNYEAQPDKSGLPSDRFSAERPEGSISTLTIQRTEQRDSAMYRCASSLGTSGSPYTGELFFGEGSRLTVL.

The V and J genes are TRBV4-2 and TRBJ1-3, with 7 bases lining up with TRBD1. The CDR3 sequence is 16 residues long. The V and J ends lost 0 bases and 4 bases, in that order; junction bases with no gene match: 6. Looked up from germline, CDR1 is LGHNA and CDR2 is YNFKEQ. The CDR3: CASSQDEGAGGNTIYF. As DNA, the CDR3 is TGTGCCAGCAGCCAAGATGAGGGGGCAGGGGGAAACACCATATATTTT.

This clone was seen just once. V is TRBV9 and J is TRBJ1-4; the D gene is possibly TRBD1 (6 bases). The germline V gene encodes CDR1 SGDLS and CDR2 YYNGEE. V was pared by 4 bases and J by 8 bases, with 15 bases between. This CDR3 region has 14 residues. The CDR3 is CASSLSGGREKLFF. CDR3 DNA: TGTGCCAGCAGCCTCAGTGGGGGCAGGGAAAAACTGTTTTTT.

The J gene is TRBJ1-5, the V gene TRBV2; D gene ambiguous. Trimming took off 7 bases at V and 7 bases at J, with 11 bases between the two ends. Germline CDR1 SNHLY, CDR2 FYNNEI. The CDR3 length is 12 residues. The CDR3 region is CASKVEGQPQHF. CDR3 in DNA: TGTGCCAGCAAAGTGGAAGGACAGCCCCAGCATTTT.

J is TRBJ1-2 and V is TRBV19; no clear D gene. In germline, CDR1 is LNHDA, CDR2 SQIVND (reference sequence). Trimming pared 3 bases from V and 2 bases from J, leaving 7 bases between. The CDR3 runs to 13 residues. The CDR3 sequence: CASSMGGNYGYTF. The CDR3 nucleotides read TGTGCCAGTAGTATGGGCGGGAACTATGGCTACACCTTC. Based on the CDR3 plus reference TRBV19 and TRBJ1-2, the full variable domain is DGGITQSPKYLFRKEGQNVTLSCEQNLNHDAMYWYRQDPGQGLRLIYYSQIVNDFQKGDIAEGYSVSREKKESFPLTVTSAQKNPTAFYLCASSMGGNYGYTFGSGTRLTVV.

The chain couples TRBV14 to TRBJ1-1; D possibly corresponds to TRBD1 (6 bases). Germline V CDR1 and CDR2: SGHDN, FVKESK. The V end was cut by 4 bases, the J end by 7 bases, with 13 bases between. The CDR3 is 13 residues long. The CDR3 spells CASSPTGWGEAFF. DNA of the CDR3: TGTGCCAGCAGCCCCACAGGGTGGGGTGAAGCTTTCTTT.

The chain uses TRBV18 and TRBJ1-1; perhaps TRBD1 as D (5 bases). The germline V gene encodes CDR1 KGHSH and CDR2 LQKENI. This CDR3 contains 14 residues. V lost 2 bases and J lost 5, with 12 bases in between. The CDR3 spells CASSPGGRETEAFF. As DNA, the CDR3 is TGTGCCAGCTCACCAGGGGGTCGGGAGACTGAAGCTTTCTTT.

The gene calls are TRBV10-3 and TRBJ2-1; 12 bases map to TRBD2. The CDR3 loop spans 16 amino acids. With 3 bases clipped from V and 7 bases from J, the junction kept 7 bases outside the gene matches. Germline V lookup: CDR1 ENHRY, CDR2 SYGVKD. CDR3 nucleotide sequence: TGTGCCATCAGTGATACCCGGACTAGCGGGGCTAATGAGCAGTTCTTC. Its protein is CAISDTRTSGANEQFF.

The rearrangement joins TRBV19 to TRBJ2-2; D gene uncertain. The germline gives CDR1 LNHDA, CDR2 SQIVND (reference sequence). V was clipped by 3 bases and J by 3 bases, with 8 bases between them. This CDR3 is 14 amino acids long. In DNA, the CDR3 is TGTGCCAGTAGTATGGTCAGCTACACCGGGGAGCTGTTTTTT. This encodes CASSMVSYTGELFF.

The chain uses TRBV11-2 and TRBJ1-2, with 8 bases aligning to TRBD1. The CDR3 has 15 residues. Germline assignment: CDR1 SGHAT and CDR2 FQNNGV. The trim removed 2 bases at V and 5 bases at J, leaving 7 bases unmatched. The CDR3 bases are TGTGCCAGCAGCTTAAGCGCAGGGGGCGGGTATGGCTACACCTTC. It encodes CASSLSAGGGYGYTF. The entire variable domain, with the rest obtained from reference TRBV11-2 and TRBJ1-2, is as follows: EAGVAQSPRYKIIEKRQSVAFWCNPISGHATLYWYQQILGQGPKLLIQFQNNGVVDDSQLPKDRFSAERLKGVDSTLKIQPAKLEDSAVYLCASSLSAGGGYGYTFGSGTRLTVV.

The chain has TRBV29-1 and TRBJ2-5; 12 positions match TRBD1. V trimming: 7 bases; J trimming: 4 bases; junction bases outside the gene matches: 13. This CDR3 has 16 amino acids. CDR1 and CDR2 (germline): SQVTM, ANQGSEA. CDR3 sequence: CSAVGQGAILVETQYF. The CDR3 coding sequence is TGCAGCGCTGTGGGACAGGGGGCGATTTTGGTAGAGACCCAGTACTTC.

CDR3 bases: TGTGCCAGCAGCCCTCTAGCGGGAGCGGCCTACAATGAGCAGTTCTTC. It encodes CASSPLAGAAYNEQFF. The V and J genes are TRBV7-9 and TRBJ2-1; 10 bases map to TRBD2. Germline CDR1 SEHNR, CDR2 FQNEAQ (reference sequence). There are 16 residues in the CDR3. Losses at the gene ends were 5 bases for V and 2 bases for J; bases not matched to a gene: 6.